Each of the 21 T cell receptor beta chains below was sequenced from the same sample in a study of control samples from healthy donors and cancer patients (dated by TCRdb to 2018 to 2021). Libraries were constructed by the immunoSEQ multiplex PCR assay. TCRdb took this table from immuneACCESS and kept in-frame rearrangements with V and J called. Such tables lack part of the clones; where checked against another copy, unresolved V genes explain under half of the gap, and the rest is unexplained. For this sample there are 100,000 to 150,000 clones; around 92% appear just once. The top ten clonotypes cover approximately 2% of the sample. The specimen was blood. The receptor source for this set is a woman aged 45 to 65 in good health.

The CDR3 here is CASSRGQEGYGYTF. The CDR3 DNA follows: TGTGCCAGCAGCAGGGGACAGGAGGGCTATGGCTACACCTTC. The chain joins TRBV5-8 to TRBJ1-2, with TRBD1 matching over 8 bases. V shed 4 bases and J 4 bases; nucleotides not matched to a gene: 6. Germline CDR1 SGHTS, CDR2 YDEGEE. There are 14 residues in the CDR3. The whole variable domain, remainder taken from reference TRBV5-8 and TRBJ1-2, is EAGVTQSPTHLIKTRGQQATLRCSPISGHTSVYWYQQALGLGLQFLLWYDEGEERNRGNFPPRFSGRQFPNYSSELNVNALELEDSALYLCASSRGQEGYGYTFGSGTRLTVV.

CDR3 residues: CASSYGREAFF. DNA of the CDR3: TGTGCCAGCAGTTACGGGCGTGAAGCTTTCTTT. The rearrangement uses TRBV6-5 and TRBJ1-1; D is undetermined. Germline lookup yields CDR1 MNHEY and CDR2 SVGAGI. V was pared by 2 bases and J by 7 bases, with 5 bases between. The CDR3 runs 11 residues.

CDR3 residues: CAISDGSTDTQYF. DNA for the CDR3: TGTGCCATCAGTGATGGAAGCACAGATACGCAGTATTTT. V and J are TRBV10-3 and TRBJ2-3; D not certain. The germline CDR1 and CDR2 sequences are ENHRY and SYGVKD. V was shortened by 3 bases and J by 0 bases, with 4 bases between the two germline ends. The CDR3 is 13 amino acids.

The chain recombines TRBV7-9 with TRBJ1-4; the match to TRBD1 covers 9 bases. V dropped 5 bases and J dropped 8; count of bases not matched to a gene: 12. Germline V gives CDR1 SEHNR, CDR2 FQNEAQ (reference sequence). The CDR3 is 16 residues long. The CDR3 is CASSMGQGVRSEKLFF. The CDR3 DNA reads as TGTGCCAGCAGCATGGGACAGGGAGTACGGAGCGAAAAACTGTTTTTT.

The V gene is TRBV5-4, the J gene TRBJ1-1; 9 bases are shared with TRBD1. The CDR3 is made up of 16 amino acids. Trimming removed 4 bases from V and 7 bases from J; junction bases left unmatched: 14. Germline V gene sequence: CDR1 SGHNT, CDR2 YYREEE (reference sequence). CDR3 amino acids: CASSVTGGKGQNEAFF. Here the CDR3 DNA reads TGTGCCAGCAGCGTCACAGGGGGCAAGGGGCAAAATGAAGCTTTCTTT.

This chain uses TRBV5-6 with TRBJ2-5; D gene unclear. CDR1 SGHDT and CDR2 YYEEEE come from the germline V gene. The CDR3 length is 13 residues. Trimming took off 2 bases at V and 1 base at J, with 6 bases between the two ends. The CDR3 bases are TGTGCCAGCAGCTTTGCGGTCCAAGAGACCCAGTACTTC. Its protein is CASSFAVQETQYF.

The rearrangement links TRBV28 to TRBJ2-3, with 8 positions matching TRBD1. This CDR3 is built from 14 residues. Germline values: CDR1 MDHEN, CDR2 SYDVKM. V lost 5 bases to trimming and J lost 5 bases; unmatched junction nucleotides: 6. CDR3 coding DNA: TGTGCCAGCAGTATCGGACAGGGTGGAGATACGCAGTATTTT. Residues: CASSIGQGGDTQYF.

In this sample, this clone turned up once. This sample includes further DNA sequences coding for the same CDR3. The chain has TRBV12-3 or TRBV12-4 and TRBJ1-5; D gene uncertain. V lost 3 bases to trimming and J lost 4 bases, with 7 bases between them. The CDR3 consists of 13 residues. CDR3 region: CASSLGLNQPQHF. The CDR3 DNA reads as TGTGCCAGCAGTTTGGGTCTAAATCAGCCCCAGCATTTT.

The V and J genes are TRBV11-2 and TRBJ2-7; 7 bases are shared with TRBD1. Losses at the gene ends were 7 bases for V and 2 bases for J; bases not matched to a gene: 5. CDR1 and CDR2 from the germline V gene are SGHAT and FQNNGV. CDR3 length: 13 residues. CDR3 in DNA: TGTGCCAGCACCAGGGACAGACCCTACGAGCAGTACTTC. Translating gives CASTRDRPYEQYF.

The chain employs TRBV6-1 and TRBJ2-1; D possibly uses TRBD1 or TRBD2 (6 bases each). The CDR3 runs 15 residues. V was cut by 1 base and J by 12 bases, with 19 bases left in between. Germline CDR1 is MNHNS and CDR2 is SASEGT. The CDR3 nucleotides read TGTGCCAGCAGTGAAGGGACCGGGGGCCGAGGGGTGCAGTTCTTC. It is translated as CASSEGTGGRGVQFF.

The table lists this clone with a count of one. The chain couples TRBV29-1 to TRBJ2-7; 7 bases are shared with TRBD1. The CDR3 runs to 16 residues. Germline CDR1 is SQVTM and CDR2 is ANQGSEA. With 4 bases clipped from V and 6 bases from J, the junction kept 18 bases outside the gene matches. This CDR3 reads CSVGGDPTGSVLEQYF. The CDR3 DNA follows: TGCAGCGTTGGTGGGGACCCGACAGGGTCGGTACTCGAGCAGTACTTC.

The rearrangement uses TRBV29-1 and TRBJ2-1; perhaps TRBD1 as D (5 bases). Germline assignment: CDR1 SQVTM and CDR2 ANQGSEA. V gave up 7 bases and J gave up 9 bases, with 19 bases separating them. The CDR3 extends over 13 amino acids. The CDR3 DNA reads TGCAGCGCTAAGCTGTCCAGGGCAGGTGAGCAGTTCTTC. Translated: CSAKLSRAGEQFF.

The CDR3 DNA reads TGTGCCAGCAGCCCACTGCCTACCGATGAGCAGTTCTTC. Encoded protein: CASSPLPTDEQFF. V and J are TRBV13 and TRBJ2-1; D not certain. Germline V gene sequence: CDR1 PRHDT, CDR2 FYEKMQ (reference sequence). There are 13 residues in the CDR3. V lost 5 bases and J lost 8, with 13 bases in between.

The rearrangement uses TRBV10-3 and TRBJ1-1, with D possibly TRBD1 on 5 matching bases. Germline lookup yields CDR1 ENHRY and CDR2 SYGVKD. V was cut by 11 bases and J by 4 bases, with 17 bases left in between. The CDR3 contains 13 residues. The CDR3 loop reads CALRQSTGTEAFF. Written as DNA, the CDR3 is TGTGCCCTCCGACAGAGCACGGGCACTGAAGCTTTCTTT.

V and J are TRBV5-1 and TRBJ1-5, with a possible D match to TRBD1 (5 bases). V dropped 0 bases and J dropped 1 base, with 8 bases sitting between them. Germline V gives CDR1 SGHRS, CDR2 YFSETQ. The CDR3 is made up of 15 amino acids. Written as DNA, the CDR3 is TGCGCCAGCAGCTTGGATCGGGGGAGCAATCAGCCCCAGCATTTT. The encoded protein is CASSLDRGSNQPQHF.

This sequence joins TRBV19 and TRBJ2-6, with TRBD1 matching 12 bases. Per germline, CDR1 LNHDA and CDR2 SQIVND (reference sequence). This CDR3 has 20 amino acids. V was clipped by 7 bases and J by 0 bases; unmatched bases: 13. CDR3 DNA: TGTGCCAGTACCATTATAGTTCGGGACAGGGGGCCCTCTGGGGCCAACGTCCTGACTTTC. It encodes CASTIIVRDRGPSGANVLTF.

This clone has only a few counts. The gene calls are TRBV3-1 (or the pseudogene TRBV3-2) and TRBJ1-5; TRBD1 is a possible D gene (5 bases). CDR3 length equals 14 residues. CDR1 is LGHDT, CDR2 YNNKEL, per germline (reference sequence). Deletions cut 0 bases from V and 7 bases from J, with 10 bases between. CDR3 in amino acids: CASSQETGRQPQHF. CDR3 coding DNA: TGTGCCAGCAGCCAAGAAACGGGACGGCAGCCCCAGCATTTT.

The chain links TRBV29-1 to TRBJ1-2; 10 nucleotides agree with TRBD1. There are 13 residues in the CDR3. Trimming took 4 bases from V and 5 from J; bases not matched to a gene: 4. Germline V gene sequence: CDR1 SQVTM, CDR2 ANQGSEA. CDR3: CSVGGQGLYGYTF. In nucleotides, the CDR3 is TGCAGCGTTGGGGGACAGGGGCTGTATGGCTACACCTTC.

The chain carries TRBV19 and TRBJ2-7; TRBD1 or TRBD2 may be the D gene (6 bases each). CDR3 length equals 13 residues. Trimming removed 4 bases from V and 7 bases from J, with 14 bases in between. The germline V gene encodes CDR1 LNHDA and CDR2 SQIVND (reference sequence). CDR3 in DNA: TGTGCCAGTAGTAACGGGGGCGCGGGGGAGCAGTACTTC. Its translation: CASSNGGAGEQYF.

This clone was found a few times. The chain carries TRBV28 and TRBJ2-7; tentatively, D is TRBD2 (6 bases). V shed 6 bases and J shed 5 bases, with 23 bases lying between them. Germline CDR1 reads MDHEN; CDR2 reads SYDVKM. This CDR3 comprises 16 residues. The CDR3 coding sequence is TGTGCCAGCAGGAGCCCGGGCGGGGCCAGTCGGAACGAGCAGTACTTC. Amino acid sequence: CASRSPGGASRNEQYF.

The rearrangement links TRBV3-1 (or the pseudogene TRBV3-2) to TRBJ1-2, with TRBD1 matching over 7 bases. Germline assignment: CDR1 LGHDT and CDR2 YNNKEL (reference sequence). The junction had 5 bases not matched to a gene; V was cut back by 2 bases and J by 5 bases. The CDR3 covers 14 residues. The CDR3 coding sequence is TGTGCCAGCAGCCAAACAGGGGAGGGGTATGGCTACACCTTC. It encodes CASSQTGEGYGYTF.